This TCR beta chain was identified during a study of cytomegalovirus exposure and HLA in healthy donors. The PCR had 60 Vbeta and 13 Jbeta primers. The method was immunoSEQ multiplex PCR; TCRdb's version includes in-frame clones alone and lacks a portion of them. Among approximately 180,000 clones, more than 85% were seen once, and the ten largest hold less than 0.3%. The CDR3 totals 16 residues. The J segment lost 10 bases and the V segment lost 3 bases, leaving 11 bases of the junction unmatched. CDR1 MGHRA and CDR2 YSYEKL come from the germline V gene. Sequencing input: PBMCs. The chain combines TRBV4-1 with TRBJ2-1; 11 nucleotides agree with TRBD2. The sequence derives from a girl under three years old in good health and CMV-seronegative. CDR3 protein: CASSQIVSGGAGEQFF. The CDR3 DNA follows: TGCGCCAGCAGCCAGATCGTTAGCGGGGGGGCAGGAGAGCAGTTCTTC.